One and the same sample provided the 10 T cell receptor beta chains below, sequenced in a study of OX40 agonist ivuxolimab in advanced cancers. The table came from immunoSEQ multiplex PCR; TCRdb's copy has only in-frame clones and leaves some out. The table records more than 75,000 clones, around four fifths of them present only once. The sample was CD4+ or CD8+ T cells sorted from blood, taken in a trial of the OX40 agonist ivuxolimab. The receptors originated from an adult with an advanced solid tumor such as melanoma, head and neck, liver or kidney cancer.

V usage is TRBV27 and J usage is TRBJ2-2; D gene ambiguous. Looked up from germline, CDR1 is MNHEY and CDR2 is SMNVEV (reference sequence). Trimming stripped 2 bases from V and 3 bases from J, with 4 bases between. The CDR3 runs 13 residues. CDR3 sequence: CASSLRYTGELFF. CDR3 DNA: TGTGCCAGCAGTTTACGGTACACCGGGGAGCTGTTTTTT.

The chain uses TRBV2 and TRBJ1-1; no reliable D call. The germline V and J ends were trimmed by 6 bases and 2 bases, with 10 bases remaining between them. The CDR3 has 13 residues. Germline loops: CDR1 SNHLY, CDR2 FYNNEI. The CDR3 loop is CASSRWVNTEAFF. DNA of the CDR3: TGTGCCAGCAGCCGTTGGGTCAACACTGAAGCTTTCTTT.

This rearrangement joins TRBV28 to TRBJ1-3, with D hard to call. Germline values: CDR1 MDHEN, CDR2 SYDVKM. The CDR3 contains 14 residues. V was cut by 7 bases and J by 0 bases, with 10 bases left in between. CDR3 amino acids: CASIPNVSGNTIYF. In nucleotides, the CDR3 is TGTGCCAGCATTCCCAACGTCTCTGGAAACACCATATATTTT.

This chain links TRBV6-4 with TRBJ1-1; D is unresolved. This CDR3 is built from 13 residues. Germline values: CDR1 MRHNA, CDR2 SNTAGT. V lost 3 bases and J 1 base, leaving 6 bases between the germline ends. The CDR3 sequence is CASSEHRNTEAFF. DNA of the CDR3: TGTGCCAGCAGTGAACACCGGAACACTGAAGCTTTCTTT.

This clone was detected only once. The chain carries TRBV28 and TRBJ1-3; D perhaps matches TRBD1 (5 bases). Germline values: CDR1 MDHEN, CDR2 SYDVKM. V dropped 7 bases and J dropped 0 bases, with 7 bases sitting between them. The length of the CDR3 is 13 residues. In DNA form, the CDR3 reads TGTGCCAGCACCGACAGCTCTGGAAACACCATATATTTT. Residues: CASTDSSGNTIYF.

CDR3 in amino acids: CASRSDRGNYGYTF. The CDR3 DNA reads as TGTGCCAGCAGGTCCGACAGGGGAAACTATGGCTACACCTTC. The genes are TRBV11-2 and TRBJ1-2, with 8 positions matching TRBD1. The V segment lost 6 bases and the J segment 2 bases; nucleotides outside the gene matches: 5. This CDR3 comprises 14 residues. Germline CDR1 is SGHAT and CDR2 is FQNNGV.

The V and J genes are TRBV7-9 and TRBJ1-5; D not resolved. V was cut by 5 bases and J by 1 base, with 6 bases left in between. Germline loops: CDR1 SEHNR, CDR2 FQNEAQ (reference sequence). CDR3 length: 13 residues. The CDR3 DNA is TGTGCCAGCAGCCTAAAAAGCAATCAGCCCCAGCATTTT. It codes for CASSLKSNQPQHF.

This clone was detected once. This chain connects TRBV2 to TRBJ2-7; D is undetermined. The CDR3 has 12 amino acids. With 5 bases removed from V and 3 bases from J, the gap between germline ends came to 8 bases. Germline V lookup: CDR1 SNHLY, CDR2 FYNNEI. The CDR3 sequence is CASSPDNYEQYV. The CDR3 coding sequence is TGTGCCAGCAGTCCCGACAACTACGAGCAGTACGTC.

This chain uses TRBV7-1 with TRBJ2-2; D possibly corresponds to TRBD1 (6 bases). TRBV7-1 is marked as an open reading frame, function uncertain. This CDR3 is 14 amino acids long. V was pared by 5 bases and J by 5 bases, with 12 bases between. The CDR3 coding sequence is TGTGCCAGCAGCCCCATAGGGGGTACCGGGGAGCTGTTTTTT. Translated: CASSPIGGTGELFF.

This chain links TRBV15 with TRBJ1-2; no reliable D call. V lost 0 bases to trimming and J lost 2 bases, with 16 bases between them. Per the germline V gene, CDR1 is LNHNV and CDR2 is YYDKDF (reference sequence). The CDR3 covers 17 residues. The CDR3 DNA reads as TGTGCCACCAGCAGAGATCTGCGGAGCGCGACGAACTATGGCTACACCTTC. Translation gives CATSRDLRSATNYGYTF.